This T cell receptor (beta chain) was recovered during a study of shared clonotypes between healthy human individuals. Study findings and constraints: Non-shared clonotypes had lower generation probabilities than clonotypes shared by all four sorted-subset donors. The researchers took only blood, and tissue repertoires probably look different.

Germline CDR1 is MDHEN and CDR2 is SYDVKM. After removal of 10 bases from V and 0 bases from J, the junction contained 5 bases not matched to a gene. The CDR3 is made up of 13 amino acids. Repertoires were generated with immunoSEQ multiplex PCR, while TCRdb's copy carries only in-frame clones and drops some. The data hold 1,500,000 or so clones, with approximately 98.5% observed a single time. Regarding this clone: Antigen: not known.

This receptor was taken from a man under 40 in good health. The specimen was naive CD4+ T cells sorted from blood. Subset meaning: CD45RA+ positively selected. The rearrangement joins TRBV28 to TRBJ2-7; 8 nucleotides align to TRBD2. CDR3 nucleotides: TGTGCCACCGCGGGGACTAGCTCCTACGAGCAGTACTTC. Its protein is CATAGTSSYEQYF. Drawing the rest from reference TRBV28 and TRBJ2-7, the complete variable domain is DVKVTQSSRYLVKRTGEKVFLECVQDMDHENMFWYRQDPGLGLRLIYFSYDVKMKEKGDIPEGYSVSREKKERFSLILESASTNQTSMYLCATAGTSSYEQYFGPGTRLTVT.